This TCR beta chain was identified during a study of T cell changes during pregnancy in multiple sclerosis. The CDR3 has 18 residues. The germline V gene has CDR1 SNHLY and CDR2 FYNNEI. The V end lost 6 bases, the J end lost 0 bases, and 24 bases lay between the germline ends. Sequencing was performed with immunoSEQ multiplex PCR; in TCRdb, only in-frame clones are kept and a portion is missing. This sample has around 44,000 clones, with 90% found just once. This clone was detected once. Material: CD8+ T cells from peripheral blood mononuclear cells, obtained in the first trimester of pregnancy. This TCR came from a female donor with multiple sclerosis, enrolled in a pregnancy study. The genes are TRBV2 and TRBJ2-7, with D perhaps TRBD2 (6 bases). The CDR3 here is CASRQAWRDSRSSYEQYF. The CDR3 coding sequence is TGTGCCAGCAGACAGGCCTGGCGGGACTCCAGGAGCTCCTACGAGCAGTACTTC.